Sequencing of this T cell receptor (beta chain) was carried out in a study of early T cells in non-severe SARS-CoV-2 infection. Across the whole study: Sequencing targeted bulk RNA from unsorted whole blood, leaving chains unpaired.

Individual cDNA molecules were tagged with unique molecular identifiers. TCRdb redid the calling of the 5' RACE reads with MiXCR, one entry per CDR3 protein. The sample lists about 83,000 distinct CDR3 sequences; 11% to 15% were seen once. This clonotype has more than one count but fewer than ten. Its antigen remains unknown. Trimming left V 6 bases short and J 3 bases short, with 21 bases between. This CDR3 is built from 16 residues. Germline V gene data show CDR1 as MNHEY and CDR2 as SMNVEV (reference sequence). Study-wide results and limits: The VDJdb matching leaned toward anti-spike CD8 responses and overlooked private and CD4 specificities.

The TCR originated in an adult who was a healthcare worker with PCR-confirmed SARS-CoV-2 infection or an uninfected control (not recorded which). The V call is TRBV27, the J call TRBJ2-7, with D possibly being TRBD2 (7 bases). Sequenced sample: whole blood. This CDR3 is CASRRLGGGRYYEQYF. The DNA for the CDR3 is TGTGCCAGCAGACGCCTGGGCGGGGGCCGATACTACGAGCAGTACTTC.